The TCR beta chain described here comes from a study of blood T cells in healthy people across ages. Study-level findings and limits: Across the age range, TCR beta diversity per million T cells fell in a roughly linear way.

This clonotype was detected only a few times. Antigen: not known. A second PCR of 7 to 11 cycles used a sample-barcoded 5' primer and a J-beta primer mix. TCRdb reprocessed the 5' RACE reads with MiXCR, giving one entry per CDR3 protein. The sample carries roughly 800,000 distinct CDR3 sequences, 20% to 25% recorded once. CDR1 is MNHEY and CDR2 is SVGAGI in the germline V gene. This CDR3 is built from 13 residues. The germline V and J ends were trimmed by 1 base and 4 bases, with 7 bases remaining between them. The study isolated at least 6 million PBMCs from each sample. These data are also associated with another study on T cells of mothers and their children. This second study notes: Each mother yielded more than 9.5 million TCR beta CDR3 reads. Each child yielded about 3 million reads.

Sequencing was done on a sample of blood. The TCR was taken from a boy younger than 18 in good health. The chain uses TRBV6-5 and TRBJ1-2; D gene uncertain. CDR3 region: CASSYYRFYGYTF. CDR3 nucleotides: TGTGCCAGCAGTTACTACAGATTCTATGGCTACACCTTC.